This T cell receptor beta chain was captured in a study of early T cells in non-severe SARS-CoV-2 infection. Study-wide background: The input, bulk RNA from unsorted whole blood, was sequenced, and chains were unpaired. Study-wide findings and caveats: Comparison of clonotypes with VDJdb favored anti-spike CD8 responses while missing private and CD4 specificities.

V was trimmed by 3 bases and J by 3 bases, leaving 8 bases between them. CDR3 length: 12 residues. The germline CDR1 and CDR2 sequences are DFQATT and SNEGSKA (reference sequence). Details on this clonotype: What it recognizes is unknown.

TCRdb itself ran the 5' RACE reads through MiXCR, one entry per CDR3 protein. The sample shows 35,000 to 55,000 distinct CDR3 sequences, roughly 12% of them seen only once. The source is an adult who was a healthcare worker with PCR-confirmed SARS-CoV-2 infection or an uninfected control (not recorded which). The material sequenced was whole blood. The J gene is TRBJ2-5, the V gene TRBV20-1; TRBD1 might be the D (5 bases). The CDR3: CSARDIKETQYF. In DNA form, the CDR3 reads TGCAGTGCTAGGGACATTAAAGAGACCCAGTACTTC.